This T cell receptor beta chain was documented in a study of CD8 T cells in ankylosing spondylitis. Quantitative 5'-RACE with molecular barcodes generated TCR beta libraries. Using its own MiXCR run on the 5' RACE reads, TCRdb lists one record per CDR3 protein. The sample has around 300,000 distinct CDR3 sequences, roughly 20% seen once; the top ten hold 3.5%. A word on this clonotype: Its antigen is unknown.

Trimming removed 0 bases from V and 3 bases from J, with 12 bases in between. The CDR3 is 16 residues long. In germline, CDR1 is LGHNA, CDR2 YNFKEQ. Study results and limitations: Within ankylosing spondylitis blood, a TCR beta motif made up of several highly homologous variants appeared to be characteristic. Past studies reported some motif variants in reactive arthritis synovial fluid and blood.

Sequencing was performed on blood, either unsorted or a sorted T cell fraction (not recorded which). The TCR originated in a female donor with ankylosing spondylitis or in good health (not recorded which). V gene TRBV4-2 combines with J gene TRBJ2-1, with D possibly TRBD2 on 6 matching bases. The CDR3, as DNA: TGTGCCAGCAGCCAAGATGTCGTAGCGGTCTACAATGAGCAGTTCTTC. Protein sequence: CASSQDVVAVYNEQFF.